A single sample gave rise to the 30 T cell receptor beta chains below, sequenced in a study of cytomegalovirus exposure and HLA in healthy donors. Use of 60 Vbeta and 13 Jbeta primers characterized the PCR. Produced via immunoSEQ multiplex PCR; TCRdb's table is partial and in-frame only. The sample lists some 170,000 clones; around 83% were seen once. Source material: PBMCs. The receptors were sampled from a man aged 50 to 59 in good health and CMV-seropositive.

For this clone: The same CDR3 arises from other DNA sequences in this sample as well. In nucleotides, the CDR3 is TGTGCCAGCAGCCAAGGGGACAGTTACGAGCAGTACTTC. Translation gives CASSQGDSYEQYF. The chain combines TRBV4-2 with TRBJ2-7; 7 bases line up with TRBD1. Per germline, CDR1 LGHNA and CDR2 YNFKEQ. This CDR3 contains 13 residues. The V and J ends lost 1 base and 4 bases, in that order; junction bases with no gene match: 1.

This chain joins TRBV19 and TRBJ1-2; TRBD1 might be the D (6 bases). This CDR3 spans 14 amino acids. Germline V gene data show CDR1 as LNHDA and CDR2 as SQIVND (reference sequence). Deletions cut 0 bases from V and 7 bases from J, with 12 bases between. In nucleotides, the CDR3 is TGTGCCAGTAGTATAGAACTCGGGACAACTGGCTACACCTTC. Translated: CASSIELGTTGYTF.

V and J are TRBV28 and TRBJ2-7, with 8 bases that match TRBD1. The V segment lost 4 bases and the J segment 6 bases; nucleotides outside the gene matches: 5. CDR1 and CDR2 (germline): MDHEN, SYDVKM. The CDR3 sequence is 13 residues long. CDR3 region: CASSSMTGAEQYF. The DNA of the CDR3 is TGTGCCAGCAGTTCCATGACAGGGGCCGAGCAGTACTTC.

The rearrangement uses TRBV19 and TRBJ1-1; D is ambiguous. This CDR3 region has 12 residues. V was pared by 5 bases and J by 4 bases, with 8 bases between. From germline, CDR1 is LNHDA and CDR2 SQIVND (reference sequence). CDR3 DNA: TGTGCCAGTAGTCCCAGGTTCACTGAAGCTTTCTTT. Translating gives CASSPRFTEAFF.

This chain uses TRBV5-4 with TRBJ1-1, with 7 bases lining up with TRBD1. The CDR3 has 14 amino acids. Germline trimming cut 3 bases from V and 0 bases from J; bases unmatched to any gene: 2. Germline V gene lookup returns CDR1 SGHNT and CDR2 YYREEE (reference sequence). The CDR3 spells CASSSGQLNTEAFF. In DNA form, the CDR3 reads TGTGCCAGCAGCTCGGGACAGTTGAACACTGAAGCTTTCTTT.

This chain links TRBV9 with TRBJ2-3, with D possibly matching TRBD2 (7 bases). CDR3 length equals 16 residues. Germline lookup yields CDR1 SGDLS and CDR2 YYNGEE. V dropped 4 bases and J dropped 0 bases, with 15 bases sitting between them. The CDR3 coding sequence is TGTGCCAGCAGCCCTAGGGGGGGGCAAAGCACAGATACGCAGTATTTT. This encodes CASSPRGGQSTDTQYF.

This clone was counted a few times. The chain uses TRBV5-1 and TRBJ2-5; 14 bases fit TRBD2. CDR1 SGHRS and CDR2 YFSETQ come from the germline V gene. This CDR3 has 17 amino acids. After removal of 3 bases from V and 4 bases from J, the junction contained 8 bases not matched to a gene. The CDR3 DNA reads TGCGCCAGCAGCTCCGGGACTAGCGGGAGTGCACCAGAGACCCAGTACTTC. This encodes CASSSGTSGSAPETQYF. Based on the CDR3 plus reference TRBV5-1 and TRBJ2-5, the full variable domain is KAGVTQTPRYLIKTRGQQVTLSCSPISGHRSVSWYQQTPGQGLQFLFEYFSETQRNKGNFPGRFSGRQFSNSRSEMNVSTLELGDSALYLCASSSGTSGSAPETQYFGPGTRLLVL.

This rearrangement joins TRBV5-4 to TRBJ2-7; D perhaps matches TRBD1 (6 bases). The CDR3 length is 14 residues. Germline CDR1 and CDR2: SGHNT and YYREEE (reference sequence). The V gene lost 0 bases and the J gene lost 2 bases, with 9 bases spanning the gap. The CDR3 protein is CASSLGQEPYEQYF. The CDR3 coding sequence is TGTGCCAGCAGCTTGGGACAGGAGCCCTACGAGCAGTACTTC.

This chain links TRBV9 with TRBJ2-6; 9 positions agree with TRBD1. Trimming took 3 bases from V and 0 from J; bases not matched to a gene: 13. This CDR3 comprises 20 residues. The germline V gene encodes CDR1 SGDLS and CDR2 YYNGEE. The CDR3 DNA follows: TGTGCCAGCAGCGCCTACCAAGGACAGGGGACCACCTCTGGGGCCAACGTCCTGACTTTC. This codes for CASSAYQGQGTTSGANVLTF.

In this sample, this clone turned up once. The J gene is TRBJ1-5, the V gene TRBV15, with D possibly TRBD1 on 5 matching bases. The CDR3 runs to 15 residues. From germline, CDR1 is LNHNV and CDR2 YYDKDF (reference sequence). Trimming took 0 bases from V and 4 from J, leaving 10 bases between them. The DNA for the CDR3 is TGTGCCACCAGCAGAGATCTTGGGGCGAATCAGCCCCAGCATTTT. Its translation is CATSRDLGANQPQHF.

The rearrangement joins TRBV2 to TRBJ2-7; D is perhaps TRBD1 (6 bases). The CDR3 is 11 amino acids. Germline CDR1 is SNHLY and CDR2 is FYNNEI. Trimming pared 6 bases from V and 4 bases from J, leaving 7 bases between. The CDR3 protein is CASRTGYEQYF. The CDR3 DNA reads as TGTGCCAGCAGGACAGGTTACGAGCAGTACTTC.

This chain links TRBV15 with TRBJ2-1; D might be TRBD2 (8 bases). The CDR3 runs to 20 residues. V was clipped by 1 base and J by 3 bases, with 25 bases between them. Germline lookup yields CDR1 LNHNV and CDR2 YYDKDF (reference sequence). The CDR3 DNA follows: TGTGCCACCAGCAGAGGAGTGAGGGGGCTAAGGCTAGCGGGCTACAATGAGCAGTTCTTC. Protein sequence: CATSRGVRGLRLAGYNEQFF.

This chain links TRBV15 with TRBJ1-2; unclear D gene. Looked up from germline, CDR1 is LNHNV and CDR2 is YYDKDF (reference sequence). The CDR3 is made up of 13 amino acids. The germline V and J ends were trimmed by 1 base and 5 bases, with 8 bases remaining between them. The CDR3 is CATSRGSGYGYTF. The CDR3 DNA reads TGTGCCACCAGCAGAGGTTCGGGATATGGCTACACCTTC.

The CDR3 sequence is CASSRGTGVSYEQYF. The CDR3 DNA follows: TGTGCCAGCAGCAGGGGGACAGGAGTCTCCTACGAGCAGTACTTC. The chain employs TRBV21-1 and TRBJ2-7; the table calls TRBD1, which could not be checked here. TRBV21-1 is deemed a pseudogene. This CDR3 is 15 amino acids long.

V gene TRBV28 combines with J gene TRBJ1-5; 10 bases agree with TRBD1. Germline V CDR1 and CDR2: MDHEN, SYDVKM. V lost 4 bases, J lost 7 bases, and 7 bases stayed unmatched. This CDR3 is built from 15 residues. The CDR3 spells CASSSTGGLGQPQHF. The CDR3 nucleotides are TGTGCCAGCAGTTCGACAGGGGGCTTGGGCCAGCCCCAGCATTTT.

V is TRBV29-1 and J is TRBJ2-5; the match to TRBD2 covers 8 bases. Gene TRBJ2-7 matches the end of the DNA better, so the J call may be wrong. Germline V gene sequence: CDR1 SQVTM, CDR2 ANQGSEA. This CDR3 contains 12 residues. The CDR3 bases are TGCAGCGTTGGAGCGGGGGTGGCCGAGCAGTACTTC. Encoded protein: CSVGAGVAEQYF.

V and J are TRBV6-5 and TRBJ1-1; no definite D call. Trimming took 2 bases from V and 1 from J, leaving 5 bases between them. From germline, CDR1 is MNHEY and CDR2 SVGAGI. The CDR3 runs 13 residues. The CDR3 bases are TGTGCCAGCAGTTACAGCCAGAACACTGAAGCTTTCTTT. Its translation is CASSYSQNTEAFF.

The chain uses TRBV28 and TRBJ2-7, with 11 nucleotides matching TRBD2. The V segment lost 7 bases and the J segment 6 bases; nucleotides outside the gene matches: 23. This CDR3 has 19 amino acids. Germline V gene data show CDR1 as MDHEN and CDR2 as SYDVKM. This CDR3 is CASTGAKGQVLAGAFEQYF. The CDR3, as DNA: TGTGCCAGCACCGGCGCCAAAGGACAGGTACTAGCGGGAGCGTTCGAGCAGTACTTC.

This chain joins TRBV10-3 and TRBJ1-1; D is perhaps TRBD1 (6 bases). Trimming pared 6 bases from V and 1 base from J, leaving 6 bases between. Per the germline V gene, CDR1 is ENHRY and CDR2 is SYGVKD. This CDR3 has 12 amino acids. CDR3 in DNA: TGTGCCATCAGACAGGGGAACACTGAAGCTTTCTTT. Translation gives CAIRQGNTEAFF.

This clone was observed a few times. The genes are TRBV9 and TRBJ1-2; perhaps TRBD1 as D (5 bases). Trimming removed 3 bases at V and 3 bases at J, with 18 bases between. Per the germline V gene, CDR1 is SGDLS and CDR2 is YYNGEE. The CDR3 length is 16 residues. CDR3 residues: CASSGGGTTGDYGYTF. The DNA of the CDR3 is TGTGCCAGCAGCGGGGGAGGGACCACTGGCGACTATGGCTACACCTTC.

The chain joins TRBV5-5 to TRBJ2-5; D might be TRBD2 (6 bases). Trimming removed 4 bases at V and 1 base at J, with 11 bases between. The germline CDR1 and CDR2 sequences are SGHKS and YYEKEE (reference sequence). The CDR3 extends over 14 amino acids. The CDR3 DNA reads as TGTGCCAGCAGCGTAACTAGCACCCAAGAGACCCAGTACTTC. This translates into CASSVTSTQETQYF.

V usage is TRBV7-3 and J usage is TRBJ2-2; 14 bases are a match to TRBD2. The CDR3 spans 15 residues. Germline CDR1 and CDR2: SGHTA and FQGTGA. Trimming took 7 bases from V and 6 from J; bases not matched to a gene: 4. CDR3 sequence: CASTWTSGGPGELFF. The CDR3 DNA reads TGTGCCAGCACCTGGACTAGCGGGGGGCCCGGGGAGCTGTTTTTT.

The chain uses TRBV30 and TRBJ1-5, with D unclear. The CDR3 runs 12 residues. Germline CDR1 GTSNPN, CDR2 SVGIG (reference sequence). Trimming stripped 4 bases from V and 6 bases from J, with 10 bases between. CDR3 DNA sequence: TGTGCCTGGAACGCCCGGGGTCAGCCCCAGCATTTT. It yields the protein CAWNARGQPQHF.

In its sample, this clone was seen a few times. The chain has TRBV7-8 and TRBJ1-1; D is ambiguous. The germline V gene has CDR1 SGHVS and CDR2 FQNEAQ. Trimming shortened V by 5 bases and J by 3 bases, and 10 bases separated the two germline ends. The length of the CDR3 is 13 residues. The CDR3 coding sequence is TGTGCCAGCAGCCTTGAACTGTACACTGAAGCTTTCTTT. It specifies CASSLELYTEAFF.

The chain has TRBV6-1 and TRBJ1-1; D might be TRBD1 (5 bases). The CDR3 is made up of 13 amino acids. Germline CDR1 is MNHNS and CDR2 is SASEGT. Trimming took off 5 bases at V and 3 bases at J, with 10 bases between the two ends. This chain's CDR3 is CASSFPRDTEAFF. In DNA form, the CDR3 reads TGTGCCAGCAGTTTCCCCAGGGACACTGAAGCTTTCTTT.

CDR3 DNA: TGTGCCAGCAGCTCCACTAGCGGGGCCTACAATGAGCAGTTCTTC. Its translation is CASSSTSGAYNEQFF. V is TRBV7-3 and J is TRBJ2-1; 10 positions match TRBD2. The CDR3 runs to 15 residues. Germline lookup yields CDR1 SGHTA and CDR2 FQGTGA. Unmatched junction bases numbered 2, after V lost 4 bases and J lost 2 bases.

The chain carries TRBV7-9 and TRBJ2-3; 14 bases agree with TRBD2. The CDR3 sequence is 17 residues long. The germline V gene encodes CDR1 SEHNR and CDR2 FQNEAQ (reference sequence). Trimming cost V 4 bases and J 5 bases; bases outside gene matches: 8. The CDR3 coding sequence is TGTGCCAGCAGCTCCCCCGGGACTAGCGGGGGAGGAGATACGCAGTATTTT. Encoded protein: CASSSPGTSGGGDTQYF.

The rearrangement links TRBV11-2 to TRBJ2-2; a weak D match, TRBD1 (6 bases). V lost 1 base, J lost 6 bases, and 9 bases lay in between. Germline V gives CDR1 SGHAT, CDR2 FQNNGV. The CDR3 sequence is 14 residues long. This chain's CDR3 is CASSLVWGPGELFF. In nucleotides, the CDR3 is TGTGCCAGCAGCTTAGTTTGGGGGCCCGGGGAGCTGTTTTTT. The whole variable domain, filled in from reference TRBV11-2 and TRBJ2-2, reads EAGVAQSPRYKIIEKRQSVAFWCNPISGHATLYWYQQILGQGPKLLIQFQNNGVVDDSQLPKDRFSAERLKGVDSTLKIQPAKLEDSAVYLCASSLVWGPGELFFGEGSRLTVL.

The genes are TRBV5-4 and TRBJ2-5; D uncertain. The germline gives CDR1 SGHNT, CDR2 YYREEE (reference sequence). CDR3 length: 13 residues. V lost 2 bases and J lost 5, with 10 bases in between. CDR3 bases: TGTGCCAGCAGCTTTGATCTCGGGGAGACCCAGTACTTC. Its translation is CASSFDLGETQYF.

This clone was recorded once. V gene TRBV28 combines with J gene TRBJ2-3, with D uncertain. This CDR3 is built from 13 residues. The germline V and J ends were trimmed by 4 bases and 5 bases, with 10 bases remaining between them. Germline V gene sequence: CDR1 MDHEN, CDR2 SYDVKM. CDR3 sequence reads: CASSSRSLDTQYF. The CDR3 DNA follows: TGTGCCAGCAGTTCCAGGTCCCTAGATACGCAGTATTTT.